This T cell receptor beta chain was identified in a study of blood T cells in healthy people across ages. General study results and limits: Age advanced and TCR beta diversity per million T cells fell, roughly linearly.

CDR1 and CDR2 (germline): LGHNA, YSLEER. Trimming took 4 bases from V and 5 from J; bases not matched to a gene: 5. This CDR3 comprises 13 residues. To note about this clonotype: The antigen is undetermined.

Healthy Russian Caucasian donors spanned ages about 6 to 95 years. A second PCR of 7 to 11 cycles used a sample-barcoded 5' primer and a J-beta primer mix. TCRdb fed the 5' RACE reads into MiXCR, producing one record per CDR3 protein. The sample yields almost 1 million distinct CDR3 sequences, 45% to 60% seen once. Material: blood. The rearrangement uses TRBV4-3 and TRBJ2-7; TRBD2 matches 7 bases. This clonotype originated in a woman aged 60 to 75 in good health. CDR3 in DNA: TGCGCCAGCAGCCCCCGGGGAGGGGACGAGCAGTACTTC. It codes for CASSPRGGDEQYF.